This T cell receptor (beta chain) derives from a study of beta chain features in type 1 diabetes. Points from the study as a whole: Type 1 diabetes patients had VDJ junctions that carried fewer insertions and more deletions. Researchers could not determine here whether HLA type influences TCRB rearrangement. Moderate but significant shortening of TCRB CDR3s was recorded in all four CD4+ subsets from Type 1 diabetes patients. A greater similarity of naive, central memory and Treg TCRB repertoires was seen among patients than among healthy donors.

V was trimmed by 1 base and J by 4 bases, leaving 7 bases between them. The CDR3 loop spans 12 amino acids. CDR1 and CDR2 from the germline V gene are SQVTM and ANQGSEA. In its sample, this clone was seen a few times. Its antigen is unidentified. Reverse transcription of all isolated RNA meant that expressed TCRB transcripts were sequenced. Repertoires were generated with immunoSEQ multiplex PCR, while TCRdb's copy carries only in-frame clones and drops some. The repertoire holds 600,000 to 700,000 clones, with around 15% as singletons. One heparinised draw, averaging roughly 0.12 L, was taken per donor.

The sequence derives from a man between 18 and 29 years old with type 1 diabetes. The sample consisted of naive CD4+ T cells from blood. The chain uses TRBV29-1 and TRBJ1-2; D is unresolved. The CDR3 sequence: CSVEGQSYGYTF. Here the CDR3 DNA reads TGCAGCGTTGAAGGTCAGAGCTATGGCTACACCTTC.